These T cell receptor beta chains were read from a single sample in a study of PD-1 blockade in classical Hodgkin lymphoma. Only in-frame clones appear in the TCRdb table, and some are missing; sequencing was by immunoSEQ multiplex PCR. The top ten hold 0.5% to 0.7% of the sample, which has approximately 28,000 clones, roughly 80% seen once. Sequencing was performed on CD4+ T cells from blood, taken before the fourth cycle of nivolumab. The receptors originated from a human donor with classical Hodgkin lymphoma. The CDR3 runs from the conserved cysteine through the conserved F or W. The order of the fields is V gene, D gene, clone size, J gene, CDR3 protein, CDR3 DNA. The D gene is left open where the match is weak. Rows give clone size only sometimes, using once, few, many, or a class for an expanded clone.

TRBV9,TRBD2,.,TRBJ2-1,CASNPSGSLYNEQFF,TGTGCCAGCAACCCTAGCGGGAGTCTCTACAATGAGCAGTTCTTC
TRBV19,TRBD1,.,TRBJ1-1,CASSTLGQGGTEAFF,TGTGCCAGTAGTACCTTGGGACAGGGTGGCACTGAAGCTTTCTTT
TRBV19,.,once,TRBJ2-7,CASTPVIGPYEQYF,TGTGCCAGTACCCCCGTGATCGGCCCCTACGAGCAGTACTTC
TRBV5-6,.,.,TRBJ2-1,CASSFRSPLYNEQFF,TGTGCCAGCAGCTTTCGGAGCCCGCTCTACAATGAGCAGTTCTTC
TRBV6-5,TRBD2,.,TRBJ2-7,CASRRTRTAYEQYF,TGTGCCAGCAGGCGGACTAGGACGGCCTACGAGCAGTACTTC
TRBV21-1,.,.,TRBJ1-1,CASSKPTVNTEAFF,TGTGCCAGCAGCAAACCCACAGTGAACACTGAAGCTTTCTTT
TRBV19,.,.,TRBJ2-7,CASSIHGRGLYEQYF,TGTGCCAGTAGTATCCATGGGCGGGGACTCTACGAGCAGTACTTC
TRBV6-6,.,.,TRBJ1-4,CASTLGLANEKLFF,TGTGCCAGCACCCTGGGGTTGGCTAATGAAAAACTGTTTTTT
TRBV11-2,TRBD1,.,TRBJ1-1,CASRLTGVSTEAFF,TGTGCCAGCAGGCTGACAGGGGTAAGCACTGAAGCTTTCTTT
TRBV20-1,.,.,TRBJ2-7,CSARDLYEQYF,TGCAGTGCTCGGGACTTATACGAGCAGTACTTC
TRBV2,.,.,TRBJ1-1,CASSGPPGTEAFF,TGTGCCAGCAGCGGGCCCCCCGGGACAGAAGCTTTCTTT
TRBV5-8,TRBD2,.,TRBJ2-1,CASSLALTSGYNEQFF,TGTGCCAGCAGCTTGGCCCTGACTAGCGGGTACAATGAGCAGTTCTTC
TRBV5-1,.,.,TRBJ2-3,CASSAGLGAASTDTQYF,TGCGCCAGCAGCGCCGGCCTGGGGGCGGCCAGCACAGATACGCAGTATTTT
TRBV19,.,.,TRBJ2-1,CASSRGLDGYNEQFF,TGTGCCAGTAGCCGTGGACTCGACGGCTACAATGAGCAGTTCTTC
TRBV7-9,.,few,TRBJ1-1,CASSLGRDRNTEAFF,TGTGCCAGCAGCTTAGGCCGAGATAGGAACACTGAAGCTTTCTTT
TRBV4-2,.,.,TRBJ2-2,CASSHGGQSNTGELFF,TGTGCCAGCAGCCACGGTGGACAGTCGAACACCGGGGAGCTGTTTTTT
TRBV6-6,TRBD1,.,TRBJ1-5,CASNRHGTGDQPQHF,TGTGCCAGCAATCGACACGGGACAGGGGATCAGCCCCAGCATTTT
TRBV12-5,.,few,TRBJ1-1,CASGIRDREAFF,TGTGCTAGTGGAATCAGGGACCGTGAAGCTTTCTTT
TRBV7-9,.,few,TRBJ1-2,CASSSLQGLYGYTF,TGTGCCAGCAGCTCCCTACAGGGTCTCTATGGCTACACCTTC
TRBV29-1,TRBD1,.,TRBJ1-2,CSVEGQGVRGYTF,TGCAGCGTGGAAGGACAGGGAGTACGAGGCTACACCTTC
TRBV7-9,.,.,TRBJ2-7,CASSLVGRHYEQYF,TGTGCCAGCAGCTTGGTGGGACGGCACTACGAGCAGTACTTC
TRBV28,TRBD1,.,TRBJ2-7,CASSFGQVGEQYF,TGTGCCAGCAGTTTCGGACAGGTGGGCGAGCAGTACTTC
TRBV5-1,.,.,TRBJ1-1,CASSFRGNTEAFF,TGCGCCAGCAGCTTCCGCGGGAATACTGAAGCTTTCTTT
TRBV18,.,few,TRBJ1-3,CASSLGNTIYF,TGTGCCAGCTCACTCGGAAACACCATATATTTT
TRBV7-2,.,.,TRBJ1-2,CASSSRRSGQNYGYTF,TGTGCCAGCAGCTCGAGGCGGTCAGGACAGAACTATGGCTACACCTTC
TRBV18,.,.,TRBJ1-4,CASSLLGTDLEKLFF,TGTGCCAGCTCACTACTAGGGACGGATCTTGAAAAACTGTTTTTT
TRBV2,TRBD1,.,TRBJ2-7,CASIRQGSEQYF,TGTGCCAGCATCCGACAGGGATCCGAGCAGTACTTC
TRBV5-8,.,.,TRBJ2-5,CASSFSVTRGETQYF,TGTGCCAGCAGCTTCTCGGTGACTAGAGGAGAGACCCAGTACTTC